This entry lists 22 T cell receptor beta chains sequenced from one sample in a study of shared clonotypes between healthy human individuals. Assay used: immunoSEQ multiplex PCR; TCRdb lists only in-frame clones, some missing. The sample has millions of clones; approximately 93% are singletons. The sequenced sample was naive CD4+ T cells from PBMCs. Sample subset: CD45RA+ positively selected. These receptors all come from a young man in good health. Some clones in this sample may be carry-over from other donors' samples.

This chain uses TRBV6-6 with TRBJ2-1; 11 bases fit TRBD2. CDR1 is MNHNY, CDR2 SVGAGI, per germline (reference sequence). The CDR3 totals 16 residues. V lost 2 bases and J lost 7; bases outside the gene matches: 7. The CDR3 DNA is TGTGCCAGCAGTTACGGCCCGGGACTAGCGGAAAATGAGCAGTTCTTC. Translation: CASSYGPGLAENEQFF.

The chain employs TRBV28 and TRBJ2-1; possible D gene TRBD2, 7 bases. V was pared by 5 bases and J by 7 bases, with 18 bases between. Germline lookup yields CDR1 MDHEN and CDR2 SYDVKM. The CDR3 consists of 15 residues. CDR3 loop: CASSGGGPGLNEQFF. The CDR3 nucleotides read TGTGCCAGCAGTGGGGGGGGGCCCGGCTTAAATGAGCAGTTCTTC.

V is TRBV7-2 and J is TRBJ1-1, with D hard to call. This CDR3 comprises 13 residues. Germline CDR1 SGHTA, CDR2 FQGNSA. V was cut by 4 bases and J by 4 bases, with 10 bases left in between. The CDR3 sequence is CASSSRHRTEAFF. DNA for the CDR3: TGTGCCAGCAGCTCCCGACACCGCACTGAAGCTTTCTTT.

The chain employs TRBV6-1 and TRBJ1-5; no reliable D call. CDR1 and CDR2 from the germline V gene are MNHNS and SASEGT. V was pared by 6 bases and J by 5 bases, with 8 bases between. CDR3 length equals 12 residues. The CDR3 DNA is TGTGCCAGCAGCAGGAGCGATCAGCCCCAGCATTTT. Protein product: CASSRSDQPQHF.

The genes are TRBV19 and TRBJ1-5, with D perhaps matching TRBD1 (6 bases). Germline CDR1 LNHDA, CDR2 SQIVND (reference sequence). The CDR3 has 14 amino acids. Between the trimmed V and J ends, which lost 7 bases and 8 bases, there was a span of 18 bases. The CDR3 DNA reads TGTGCCAGTACCCCTGGTGGGGGGCTGGAGCCCCAGCATTTT. It translates to CASTPGGGLEPQHF.

V gene TRBV12-2 combines with J gene TRBJ1-1. TRBV12-2 is tagged as a pseudogene. The CDR3 has 12 residues. The CDR3 spells CASRLVRESAFF. In DNA form, the CDR3 reads TGTGCAAGTCGCTTAGTAAGGGAGTCAGCTTTCTTT.

V is TRBV29-1 and J is TRBJ2-7; weak D call: TRBD2 (6 bases). The germline V gene encodes CDR1 SQVTM and CDR2 ANQGSEA. The CDR3 runs 13 residues. The V and J ends lost 1 base and 6 bases respectively, with 13 bases between them. For the CDR3, the DNA is TGCAGCGTTGAAGTAGGGTGGAGGGGCGAGCAGTACTTC. Protein product: CSVEVGWRGEQYF.

The V and J genes are TRBV5-4 and TRBJ1-1; no reliable D call. Germline V lookup: CDR1 SGHNT, CDR2 YYREEE (reference sequence). The CDR3 loop spans 12 amino acids. V gave up 2 bases and J gave up 1 base, with 3 bases separating them. In DNA, the CDR3 is TGTGCCAGCAGCTTTCAGAACACTGAAGCTTTCTTT. It encodes CASSFQNTEAFF.

The chain combines TRBV5-1 with TRBJ1-6, with 10 nucleotides matching TRBD1. V shed 4 bases, J shed 7 bases, and the junction held 8 bases outside the gene matches. Germline V CDR1 and CDR2: SGHRS, YFSETQ. This CDR3 is 16 amino acids long. CDR3 residues: CASSPPGQGQNSPLHF. In DNA form, the CDR3 reads TGCGCCAGCAGCCCTCCGGGACAGGGGCAGAATTCACCCCTCCACTTT.

Here the CDR3 reads CASGTGHHHSTDTQYF. CDR3 bases: TGTGCTAGTGGTACCGGACACCACCACTCCACAGATACGCAGTATTTT. J is TRBJ2-3 and V is TRBV12-5, with D maybe TRBD1 (5 bases). The CDR3 length is 16 residues. Trimming took off 5 bases at V and 2 bases at J, with 17 bases between the two ends. CDR1 is LGHNT and CDR2 is FRNRAP in the germline V gene.

The chain carries TRBV19 and TRBJ2-7; TRBD1 matches 11 bases. After removal of 9 bases from V and 2 bases from J, the junction contained 6 bases not matched to a gene. Germline lookup yields CDR1 LNHDA and CDR2 SQIVND (reference sequence). The CDR3 spans 14 residues. As DNA, the CDR3 is TGTGCCAGCAGCAAGGGACAGGGGGCCTACGAGCAGTACTTC. This encodes CASSKGQGAYEQYF.

The chain is built from TRBV4-1 and TRBJ1-3; 9 bases fit TRBD1. Germline V gives CDR1 MGHRA, CDR2 YSYEKL. The CDR3 has 16 residues. The V gene end was trimmed by 2 bases and the J gene end by 2 bases; junction bases not matched to a gene: 4. CDR3 sequence (DNA): TGCGCCAGCAGCCAATCGACAGGGGGGACTGGAAACACCATATATTTT. Protein product: CASSQSTGGTGNTIYF.

The chain employs TRBV19 and TRBJ1-4; D remains unclear. Germline assignment: CDR1 LNHDA and CDR2 SQIVND (reference sequence). This CDR3 has 12 residues. Between the trimmed V and J ends, which lost 3 bases and 4 bases, there was a span of 3 bases. Here the CDR3 DNA reads TGTGCCAGTAGTATCGGTAATGAAAAACTGTTTTTT. This encodes CASSIGNEKLFF.

The chain recombines TRBV2 with TRBJ2-7; D not resolved. The germline CDR1 and CDR2 sequences are SNHLY and FYNNEI. The ends were cut back, 7 bases at V and 3 bases at J, with 16 bases in the middle. The CDR3 consists of 14 residues. The CDR3 sequence: CASIYFDIDYEQYF. CDR3 DNA sequence: TGTGCCAGCATTTACTTCGACATAGACTACGAGCAGTACTTC.

Only a few counts were recorded for this clone. V is TRBV7-3 and J is TRBJ1-1; D is unclear. The V end lost 2 bases, the J end lost 4 bases, and 8 bases lay between the germline ends. Germline V gene data show CDR1 as SGHTA and CDR2 as FQGTGA. This CDR3 is 13 amino acids long. CDR3 nucleotides: TGTGCCAGCAGCTTACGATTCGGCACTGAAGCTTTCTTT. Its protein product is CASSLRFGTEAFF.

The rearrangement joins TRBV27 to TRBJ2-2; D not resolved. Trimming cost V 1 base and J 3 bases, with 21 bases left between them. The CDR3 extends over 19 amino acids. CDR1 and CDR2 from the germline V gene are MNHEY and SMNVEV (reference sequence). The CDR3 DNA reads as TGTGCCAGCAGTTTATATCCGCGAAGCGTGACTTATGACACCGGGGAGCTGTTTTTT. Its protein product is CASSLYPRSVTYDTGELFF.

The rearrangement joins TRBV4-2 to TRBJ1-2; D remains unclear. Germline V lookup: CDR1 LGHNA, CDR2 YNFKEQ. Trimming pared 2 bases from V and 3 bases from J, leaving 7 bases between. This CDR3 is built from 13 residues. This CDR3 is CASSQTTDYGYTF. CDR3 coding DNA: TGTGCCAGCAGCCAAACCACGGACTATGGCTACACCTTC.

A word on this clone: Other DNA sequences in the sample encode the same CDR3. CDR3 protein: CASSIGGFYGYTF. The DNA for the CDR3 is TGTGCCAGTAGTATTGGGGGGTTCTATGGCTACACCTTC. V is TRBV19 and J is TRBJ1-2; TRBD1 might be the D (5 bases). The CDR3 loop spans 13 amino acids. Trimming left V 3 bases short and J 4 bases short, with 9 bases between. Germline V gene data show CDR1 as LNHDA and CDR2 as SQIVND (reference sequence).

Only a few counts were recorded for this clone. V usage is TRBV19 and J usage is TRBJ2-5; 8 nucleotides align to TRBD1. The CDR3 is 16 amino acids. The ends lost 1 base at V and 2 bases at J; junction bases unmatched: 6. The germline gives CDR1 LNHDA, CDR2 SQIVND (reference sequence). The CDR3, as DNA: TGTGCCAGTAGTATAGGAGGGACAGGCTATCAAGAGACCCAGTACTTC. Encoded protein: CASSIGGTGYQETQYF.

The chain joins TRBV30 to TRBJ2-1, with D possibly TRBD2 on 5 matching bases. The CDR3 spans 14 residues. Trimming took 1 base from V and 10 from J, leaving 17 bases between them. Germline CDR1 and CDR2: GTSNPN and SVGIG (reference sequence). CDR3 loop: CAWSDNGVGGEQFF. The DNA of the CDR3 is TGTGCCTGGAGTGATAACGGGGTGGGCGGGGAGCAGTTCTTC.

This chain uses TRBV27 with TRBJ1-4; a possible D gene is TRBD1 (6 bases). Germline CDR1 and CDR2: MNHEY and SMNVEV (reference sequence). This CDR3 has 16 amino acids. Trimming pared 0 bases from V and 0 bases from J, leaving 8 bases between. DNA of the CDR3: TGTGCCAGCAGTTTATCGGGGGGGCCAACTAATGAAAAACTGTTTTTT. Amino acid sequence: CASSLSGGPTNEKLFF.

J is TRBJ2-1 and V is TRBV28; TRBD2 aligns across 7 bases. Trimming at V came to 6 bases and at J to 5 bases, leaving 7 bases not matched to a gene. Germline CDR1 reads MDHEN; CDR2 reads SYDVKM. The CDR3 consists of 14 residues. This chain's CDR3 is CASRAREGHNEQFF. The DNA of the CDR3 is TGTGCCAGCAGGGCGAGGGAGGGCCACAATGAGCAGTTCTTC.